The following is a TCR beta chain sequence with its context. The data stem from a study of blood T cell repertoires in COVID-19. Participant reports of clinical history set cohort assignment. V was clipped by 5 bases and J by 0 bases; unmatched bases: 17. Germline assignment: CDR1 LNHDA and CDR2 SQIVND (reference sequence). The CDR3 has 20 residues. Method: immunoSEQ multiplex PCR; TCRdb's copy keeps in-frame clones and lacks some. The sample includes around 230,000 clones, roughly 86% of them seen just once. This TCR derives from a man aged 18-30 years with acute COVID-19. The sample was PBMCs or T cells enriched from blood (not recorded which). This sequence joins TRBV19 and TRBJ2-1; 9 bases are shared with TRBD2. The CDR3 nucleotides read TGTGCCAGTAGTCACCTAGCGGGACCAGTCGTCGTTAGCTCCTACAATGAGCAGTTCTTC. The encoded protein is CASSHLAGPVVVSSYNEQFF.